These 5 T cell receptor beta chains originate from one sample sequenced in a study of blood T cell repertoires in COVID-19. Method: immunoSEQ multiplex PCR; TCRdb's copy keeps in-frame clones and lacks some. The data contain approximately 350,000 clones, over 80% of them singletons. The sequencing input was peripheral blood. These receptors were obtained from a woman aged 45-59 years with COVID-19, enrolled during active disease.

The CDR3 DNA follows: TGTGCCAGCGGGGCCCCCTACTCCTACGAGCAGTACTTC. It codes for CASGAPYSYEQYF. The chain links TRBV27 to TRBJ2-7; D is perhaps TRBD1 (5 bases). V shed 8 bases and J shed 0 bases, with 11 bases lying between them. CDR1 and CDR2 (germline): MNHEY, SMNVEV (reference sequence). CDR3 length equals 13 residues.

The rearrangement joins TRBV19 to TRBJ1-1; 9 nucleotides agree with TRBD1. The ends lost 4 bases at V and 1 base at J; junction bases unmatched: 1. The germline V gene has CDR1 LNHDA and CDR2 SQIVND (reference sequence). This CDR3 contains 14 residues. The DNA of the CDR3 is TGTGCCAGTAGTAGACAGGGGGGGAACACTGAAGCTTTCTTT. Its protein is CASSRQGGNTEAFF.

This chain links TRBV30 with TRBJ2-5; 10 nucleotides line up with TRBD2. After removal of 1 base from V and 5 bases from J, the junction contained 7 bases not matched to a gene. This CDR3 is 15 amino acids long. The germline V gene has CDR1 GTSNPN and CDR2 SVGIG (reference sequence). CDR3 protein: CAWSAIAGGGETQYF. The DNA of the CDR3 is TGTGCCTGGAGTGCGATAGCGGGAGGAGGGGAGACCCAGTACTTC.

The rearrangement links TRBV2 to TRBJ1-6; 8 bases are shared with TRBD1. Germline CDR1 is SNHLY and CDR2 is FYNNEI. With 3 bases clipped from V and 11 bases from J, the junction kept 12 bases outside the gene matches. The CDR3 consists of 16 residues. CDR3 in amino acids: CASSEGQGALFAPLHF. The DNA of the CDR3 is TGTGCCAGCAGTGAGGGGCAGGGGGCGCTTTTCGCACCCCTCCACTTT.

The V and J genes are TRBV6-2 or TRBV6-3 and TRBJ1-1, with D hard to call. V dropped 6 bases and J dropped 12 bases, with 23 bases sitting between them. Germline V gene lookup returns CDR1 MNHEY and CDR2 SVGEGT. The length of the CDR3 is 14 residues. In nucleotides, the CDR3 is TGTGCCAGCAGCCATAACGGGCTGGGGAGTCGAACTTTCTTT. Protein product: CASSHNGLGSRTFF.